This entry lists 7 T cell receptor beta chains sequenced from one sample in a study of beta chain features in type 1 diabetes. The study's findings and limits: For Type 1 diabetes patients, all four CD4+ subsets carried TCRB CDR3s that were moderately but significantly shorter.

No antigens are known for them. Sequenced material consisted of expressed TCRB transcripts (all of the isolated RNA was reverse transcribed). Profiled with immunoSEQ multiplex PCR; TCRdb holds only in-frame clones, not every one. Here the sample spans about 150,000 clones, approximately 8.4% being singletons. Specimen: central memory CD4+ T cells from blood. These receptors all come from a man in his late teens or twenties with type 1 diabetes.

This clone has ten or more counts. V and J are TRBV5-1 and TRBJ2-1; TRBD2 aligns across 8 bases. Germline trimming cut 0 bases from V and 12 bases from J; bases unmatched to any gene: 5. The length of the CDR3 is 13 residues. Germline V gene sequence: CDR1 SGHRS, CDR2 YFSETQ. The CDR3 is CASSLGGTRAQFF. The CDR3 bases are TGCGCCAGCAGCTTGGGCGGGACTAGGGCGCAGTTCTTC.

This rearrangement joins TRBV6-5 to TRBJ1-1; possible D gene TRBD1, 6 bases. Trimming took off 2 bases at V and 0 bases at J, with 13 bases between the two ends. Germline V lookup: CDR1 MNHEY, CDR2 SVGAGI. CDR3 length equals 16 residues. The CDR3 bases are TGTGCCAGCAGTTACGGCGGCGGGGGCATGAACACTGAAGCTTTCTTT. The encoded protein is CASSYGGGGMNTEAFF.

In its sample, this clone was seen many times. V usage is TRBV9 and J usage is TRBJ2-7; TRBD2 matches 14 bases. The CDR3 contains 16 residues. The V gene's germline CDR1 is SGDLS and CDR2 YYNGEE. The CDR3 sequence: CGGGTSGGAGSYEQYF. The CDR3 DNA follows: TGTGGCGGGGGGACTAGCGGGGGAGCCGGCTCCTACGAGCAGTACTTC.

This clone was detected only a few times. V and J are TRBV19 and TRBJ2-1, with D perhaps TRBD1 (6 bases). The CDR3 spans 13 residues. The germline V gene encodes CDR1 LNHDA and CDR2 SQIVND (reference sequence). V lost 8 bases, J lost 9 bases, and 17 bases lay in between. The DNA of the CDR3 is TGTGCCAGTCTCCCCCAGGGGTTTGGTGAGCAGTTCTTC. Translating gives CASLPQGFGEQFF. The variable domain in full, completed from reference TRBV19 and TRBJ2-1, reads DGGITQSPKYLFRKEGQNVTLSCEQNLNHDAMYWYRQDPGQGLRLIYYSQIVNDFQKGDIAEGYSVSREKKESFPLTVTSAQKNPTAFYLCASLPQGFGEQFFGPGTRLTVL.

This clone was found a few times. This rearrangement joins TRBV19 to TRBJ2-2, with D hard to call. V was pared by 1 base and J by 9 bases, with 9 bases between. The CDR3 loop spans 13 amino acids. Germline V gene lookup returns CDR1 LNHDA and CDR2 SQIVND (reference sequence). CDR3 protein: CASSIVGSRELFF. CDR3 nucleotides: TGTGCCAGTAGTATAGTCGGTTCTCGGGAGCTGTTTTTT.

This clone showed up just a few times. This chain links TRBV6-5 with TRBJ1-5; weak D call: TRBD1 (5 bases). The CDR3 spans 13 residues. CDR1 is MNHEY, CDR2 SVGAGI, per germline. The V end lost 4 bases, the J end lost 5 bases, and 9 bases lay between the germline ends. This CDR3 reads CASSSGGYQPQHF. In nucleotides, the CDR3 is TGTGCCAGCAGTTCCGGGGGTTATCAGCCCCAGCATTTT.

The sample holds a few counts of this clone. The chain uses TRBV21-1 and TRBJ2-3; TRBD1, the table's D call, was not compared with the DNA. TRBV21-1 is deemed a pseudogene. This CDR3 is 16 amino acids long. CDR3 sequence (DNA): TGTGCCAGCAGCACCTCTAAGGGGTTGGGCACAGATACGCAGTATTTT. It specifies CASSTSKGLGTDTQYF.